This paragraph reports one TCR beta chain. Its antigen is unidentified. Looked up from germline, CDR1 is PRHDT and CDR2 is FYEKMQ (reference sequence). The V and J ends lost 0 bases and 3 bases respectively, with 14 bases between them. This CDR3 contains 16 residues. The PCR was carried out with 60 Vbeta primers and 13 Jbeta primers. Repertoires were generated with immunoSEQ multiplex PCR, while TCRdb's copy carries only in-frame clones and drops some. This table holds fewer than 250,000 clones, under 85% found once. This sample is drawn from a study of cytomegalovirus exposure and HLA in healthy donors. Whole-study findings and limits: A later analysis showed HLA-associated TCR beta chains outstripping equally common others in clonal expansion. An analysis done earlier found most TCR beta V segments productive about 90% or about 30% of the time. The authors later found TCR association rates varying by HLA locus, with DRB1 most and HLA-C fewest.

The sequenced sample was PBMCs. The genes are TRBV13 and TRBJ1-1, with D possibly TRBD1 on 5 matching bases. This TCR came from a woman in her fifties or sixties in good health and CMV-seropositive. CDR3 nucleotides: TGTGCCAGCAGCTTAGGTCGGCCCTCGGGGGACACTGAAGCTTTCTTT. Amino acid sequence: CASSLGRPSGDTEAFF.